The clone carrying this T cell receptor beta chain turned up a few times. This record comes from a study of beta chain features in type 1 diabetes. V lost 2 bases, J lost 3 bases, and 3 bases lay in between. Germline CDR1 is SGHTA and CDR2 is FQGTGA. The CDR3 is 12 amino acids. The entirety of the isolated RNA underwent reverse transcription, so expressed TCRB transcripts were sequenced. TCRdb's copy holds only in-frame clones and misses some; the assay was immunoSEQ multiplex PCR. The table includes fewer than 650,000 clones, about a sixth detected once. The sequence derives from a man younger than 35 in good health. The source material was naive CD4+ T cells from blood. The rearrangement uses TRBV7-3 and TRBJ2-3; D is unresolved. The CDR3: CASSLPTDTQYF. The CDR3 nucleotides are TGTGCCAGCAGCTTACCAACAGATACGCAGTATTTT.